Each of the 5 T cell receptor beta chains below was sequenced from the same sample in a study of blood T cell repertoires in COVID-19. The assay was immunoSEQ multiplex PCR, and TCRdb's table has in-frame clones only and misses some. Of about 500,000 clones listed, about nine tenths are singletons. Sequenced material: PBMCs or T cells enriched from blood (not recorded which). Source of these receptors: a woman aged 18-29 years who had recovered from COVID-19.

This clone appeared once. This sequence joins TRBV11-2 and TRBJ2-2; D might be TRBD1 (5 bases). This CDR3 is built from 15 residues. The ends were cut back, 3 bases at V and 0 bases at J, with 8 bases in the middle. Germline assignment: CDR1 SGHAT and CDR2 FQNNGV. The CDR3 bases are TGTGCCAGCAGCTTCGACAGCTCGAACACCGGGGAGCTGTTTTTT. The encoded protein is CASSFDSSNTGELFF.

This rearrangement joins TRBV5-6 to TRBJ2-1; maybe TRBD2 (5 bases). CDR1 and CDR2 (germline): SGHDT, YYEEEE. Trimming pared 0 bases from V and 7 bases from J, leaving 14 bases between. The CDR3 spans 15 residues. CDR3 residues: CASSLDTGMVNEQFF. In nucleotides, the CDR3 is TGTGCCAGCAGCTTGGACACGGGGATGGTTAATGAGCAGTTCTTC.

Written as DNA, the CDR3 is TGTGCCAGCATCCCCTGGGCAGGGGGCAACGGCTACACCTTC. Translating gives CASIPWAGGNGYTF. The gene calls are TRBV28 and TRBJ1-2; 8 bases are a match to TRBD1. The CDR3 extends over 14 amino acids. Per the germline V gene, CDR1 is MDHEN and CDR2 is SYDVKM. Trimming removed 7 bases from V and 8 bases from J; junction bases left unmatched: 12.

The chain uses TRBV2 and TRBJ1-5; no clear D. Germline CDR1 is SNHLY and CDR2 is FYNNEI. V was trimmed by 2 bases and J by 1 base, leaving 6 bases between them. The CDR3 is made up of 14 amino acids. The CDR3 nucleotides are TGTGCCAGCAGTGAAAGCGGCAGCAATCAGCCCCAGCATTTT. Translation gives CASSESGSNQPQHF.

V is TRBV7-2 and J is TRBJ1-6; D is unresolved. The CDR3 consists of 13 residues. With 10 bases removed from V and 6 bases from J, the gap between germline ends came to 13 bases. Germline CDR1 reads SGHTA; CDR2 reads FQGNSA. The CDR3 DNA is TGTGCCACCAACAGAGAACTTAATTCACCCCTCCACTTT. This encodes CATNRELNSPLHF.